The subject of this entry is one TCR beta chain. The antigen remains unidentified. V was clipped by 1 base and J by 3 bases, with 9 bases between them. Germline loops: CDR1 SGHNT, CDR2 YYREEE (reference sequence). This CDR3 has 14 amino acids. Sequencing used immunoSEQ version 4 in survey mode. Measured with immunoSEQ multiplex PCR; TCRdb has only the in-frame clones, and not every one. Among some 50,000 clones listed, 70% to 90% were seen once. The data were obtained in a study of persistence of HIV-infected CD4 T cells. This nonspecific control used anti-CD3/anti-CD28 bead stimulation of CD4+ T cells. Sorting of responding CD4+ T cells relied on upregulated CD40 ligand together with CD69. CD4+ T cell counts exceeded 400 cells/uL; CMV serology was positive.

This rearrangement joins TRBV5-4 to TRBJ2-3, with D possibly matching TRBD2 (6 bases). Sequenced material: CD4+ T cells sorted from PBMCs after approximately 19-hour stimulation, taken from a patient who received antiretroviral therapy. The origin of this receptor is an adult woman with HIV who was CMV-seropositive. The CDR3 spells CASSLMGGTDTQYF. The CDR3 region has the DNA TGTGCCAGCAGCTTGATGGGGGGAACAGATACGCAGTATTTT.